This section outlines one T cell receptor (beta chain) sequence together with its context. The CDR3 has 16 residues. V was pared by 4 bases and J by 4 bases, with 9 bases of the junction left unmatched. Germline V gives CDR1 SGHRS, CDR2 YFSETQ. This specimen belongs to a study of tumour-infiltrating T cells in Burkitt lymphoma. TCRdb's table, derived via immunoSEQ multiplex PCR, lists solely in-frame clones and lacks some. Of approximately 4,000 clones listed, around four fifths are singletons. The chain has TRBV5-1 and TRBJ2-1; TRBD2 agrees at 9 bases. Input material: tumor tissue. This sequence was found in a human donor with diffuse large B-cell lymphoma. Some clones in this sample may be carry-over from other donors' samples. CDR3 sequence: CASSLGLALGYNEQFF. The DNA of the CDR3 is TGCGCCAGCAGCCTAGGACTAGCGCTTGGATACAATGAGCAGTTCTTC.